The clone carrying this T cell receptor (beta chain) was recorded a few times. The PCR contained 60 Vbeta and 13 Jbeta primers. Some clones are missing from TCRdb's copy, which holds only in-frame ones; the method was immunoSEQ multiplex PCR. The repertoire holds around 80,000 clones, with around three quarters as singletons. The data are from a study of cytomegalovirus exposure and HLA in healthy donors. Germline V CDR1 and CDR2: MGHRA, YSYEKL. J was trimmed by 0 bases and V by 5 bases; bases with no gene match: 8. This CDR3 spans 16 amino acids. Sequencing used PBMCs. This receptor was taken from a middle-aged man in good health and CMV-seronegative. The chain carries TRBV4-1 and TRBJ1-2, with 8 bases identical to TRBD1. CDR3 bases: TGCGCCAGCAGCTCCCGACAGGGGAAAGCTAACTATGGCTACACCTTC. This codes for CASSSRQGKANYGYTF.